The 26 T cell receptor beta chains below were found in one sample sequenced in a study of blood T cell repertoires in COVID-19 (dated by TCRdb to the early 2020s). Libraries were constructed by the immunoSEQ multiplex PCR assay. The source is immuneACCESS, and TCRdb retained only in-frame sequences with V and J called. Part of the clones is not carried over; for the studies checked, unresolved V genes explain less than half of this, and the remainder is unexplained. This sample gives about 44,000 clones in total; around 90% of them show up just once. The top ten hold roughly 21% of the sample. The material sequenced was peripheral blood. These receptors all come from a woman over 75 in a cohort sampled during active or convalescent COVID-19.

This chain uses TRBV6-2 or TRBV6-3 with TRBJ2-6, with D perhaps TRBD2 (6 bases). CDR3 length: 15 amino acids. The V end lost 5 bases, the J end lost 1 base, and 9 bases lay between the germline ends. Germline V gene sequence: CDR1 MNHEY, CDR2 SVGEGT. CDR3 bases: TGTGCCAGCAGTCACGGAGGGTCTGGGGCCAACGTCCTGACTTTC. Protein product: CASSHGGSGANVLTF.

The chain couples TRBV6-6 to TRBJ2-7; unclear D gene. The germline V gene encodes CDR1 MNHNY and CDR2 SVGAGI (reference sequence). Trimming left V 6 bases short and J 2 bases short, with 20 bases between. This CDR3 region has 16 residues. The CDR3: CASRTGSGVLTYEQYF. The CDR3 DNA follows: TGTGCCAGCAGGACGGGTTCGGGTGTCCTAACCTACGAGCAGTACTTC.

This chain joins TRBV6-1 and TRBJ1-1, with no clear D. The CDR3 length is 13 residues. Between the trimmed V and J ends, which lost 1 base and 11 bases, there was a span of 14 bases. Germline V gene data show CDR1 as MNHNS and CDR2 as SASEGT. In nucleotides, the CDR3 is TGTGCCAGCAGTGAAGGTTACTGGCCGCGGGCTTTCTTT. Its translation is CASSEGYWPRAFF.

This clone was seen only a few times. The genes are TRBV27 and TRBJ1-6, with D hard to call. CDR3 length equals 16 residues. V shed 5 bases and J shed 0 bases, with 11 bases lying between them. Germline V gives CDR1 MNHEY, CDR2 SMNVEV (reference sequence). The CDR3 DNA follows: TGTGCCAGCAGTATGACGGGAAGCTCCTATAATTCACCCCTCCACTTT. This codes for CASSMTGSSYNSPLHF.

Here the CDR3 reads CASSATGDIEAFF. In nucleotides, the CDR3 is TGTGCCAGCAGCGCAACAGGGGATATTGAAGCTTTCTTT. This sequence joins TRBV5-5 and TRBJ1-1, with TRBD1 matching 7 bases. J lost 7 bases, V lost 4 bases, and 7 bases had no gene match. Germline values: CDR1 SGHKS, CDR2 YYEKEE (reference sequence). This CDR3 is built from 13 residues.

This chain connects TRBV30 to TRBJ1-2; D is possibly TRBD1 (5 bases). The ends were cut back, 0 bases at V and 4 bases at J, with 12 bases in the middle. The CDR3 runs 14 residues. From germline, CDR1 is GTSNPN and CDR2 SVGIG (reference sequence). CDR3 in DNA: TGTGCCTGGAGTGTACGAGACAGATTCTATGGCTACACCTTC. Translating gives CAWSVRDRFYGYTF. Looking up the rest from reference TRBV30 and TRBJ1-2 gives the full variable domain: SQTIHQWPATLVQPVGSPLSLECTVEGTSNPNLYWYRQAAGRGLQLLFYSVGIGQISSEVPQNLSASRPQDRQFILSSKKLLLSDSGFYLCAWSVRDRFYGYTFGSGTRLTVV.

This clone has more than one count but fewer than ten. V is TRBV5-1 and J is TRBJ1-1, with D uncertain. This CDR3 region has 14 residues. V lost 0 bases and J lost 1, with 7 bases in between. The V gene's germline CDR1 is SGHRS and CDR2 YFSETQ. The CDR3 coding sequence is TGCGCCAGCAGCTTGGAAGGAGGGAACACTGAAGCTTTCTTT. Protein sequence: CASSLEGGNTEAFF.

The CDR3 DNA follows: TGTGCCAGCAGCCCACCGGTAGATGAGCAGTTCTTC. This sequence encodes CASSPPVDEQFF. The rearrangement links TRBV7-2 to TRBJ2-1, with D unclear. The CDR3 runs 12 residues. V lost 5 bases, J lost 8 bases, and 10 bases lay in between. Germline CDR1 is SGHTA and CDR2 is FQGNSA.

The chain employs TRBV19 and TRBJ2-1; 11 bases align to TRBD2. J was trimmed by 6 bases and V by 6 bases; bases with no gene match: 4. Looked up from germline, CDR1 is LNHDA and CDR2 is SQIVND (reference sequence). This CDR3 contains 14 residues. CDR3 in amino acids: CASRVAGGPNEQFF. The CDR3 coding sequence is TGTGCCAGTAGGGTAGCGGGGGGGCCCAATGAGCAGTTCTTC.

The rearrangement uses TRBV4-1 and TRBJ2-2, with 8 bases aligning to TRBD2. V lost 0 bases to trimming and J lost 5 bases; unmatched junction nucleotides: 8. Per germline, CDR1 MGHRA and CDR2 YSYEKL. The CDR3 extends over 17 amino acids. CDR3 protein: CASSQELSGSITGELFF. In DNA form, the CDR3 reads TGCGCCAGCAGCCAAGAGCTCAGCGGGAGTATTACCGGGGAGCTGTTTTTT.

The chain recombines TRBV5-4 with TRBJ2-7; 14 positions match TRBD2. Losses at the gene ends were 4 bases for V and 4 bases for J; bases not matched to a gene: 4. Per germline, CDR1 SGHNT and CDR2 YYREEE (reference sequence). The CDR3 extends over 15 amino acids. CDR3 sequence reads: CASSLGTSGRYEQYF. The CDR3 DNA is TGTGCCAGCAGCCTGGGGACTAGCGGGAGATACGAGCAGTACTTC.

The chain uses TRBV11-2 and TRBJ1-6, with D maybe TRBD1 (5 bases). The CDR3 is 14 amino acids. The V gene lost 4 bases and the J gene lost 10 bases, with 14 bases spanning the gap. Germline V gives CDR1 SGHAT, CDR2 FQNNGV. Here the CDR3 reads CASSSSSQGSPLHF. DNA for the CDR3: TGTGCCAGCAGCTCCTCTTCTCAGGGATCACCCCTCCACTTT.

This chain links TRBV24-1 with TRBJ2-6; TRBD1 is a possible D gene (5 bases). Germline CDR1 reads KGHDR; CDR2 reads SFDVKD. V lost 8 bases and J lost 4, with 11 bases in between. The CDR3 is 14 residues long. The CDR3 DNA follows: TGTGCCACCATGGAGACAGCCGGGGCCAACGTCCTGACTTTC. Protein: CATMETAGANVLTF.

This clone was seen more than once but under ten times. The V gene is TRBV18, the J gene TRBJ2-2; 7 nucleotides align to TRBD2. The CDR3 totals 15 residues. V lost 6 bases, J lost 2 bases, and 6 bases stayed unmatched. Germline V gives CDR1 KGHSH, CDR2 LQKENI. The CDR3 spells CASSLAGVNTGELFF. In DNA form, the CDR3 reads TGTGCCAGCTCTCTCGCGGGAGTTAACACCGGGGAGCTGTTTTTT.

CDR3: CASSAAQRSDTQYF. CDR3 DNA: TGTGCCAGCAGCGCGGCCCAGAGGTCAGATACGCAGTATTTT. The chain employs TRBV9 and TRBJ2-3; D is unclear. This CDR3 comprises 14 residues. V shed 3 bases and J shed 4 bases, with 12 bases lying between them. Germline CDR1 SGDLS, CDR2 YYNGEE.

V usage is TRBV20-1 and J usage is TRBJ1-1; D may be TRBD1 (6 bases). V was trimmed by 3 bases and J by 0 bases, leaving 8 bases between them. Per germline, CDR1 DFQATT and CDR2 SNEGSKA (reference sequence). The CDR3 length is 13 residues. CDR3 loop: CSASGQMNTEAFF. The CDR3 bases are TGCAGTGCTAGTGGACAGATGAACACTGAAGCTTTCTTT.

Of note for this clone: At one boundary the junction diverges from the germline segment, which might be a read error. This chain joins TRBV30 and TRBJ1-1, with 9 bases that match TRBD1. The CDR3 has 14 residues. Germline V gene sequence: CDR1 GTSNPN, CDR2 SVGIG (reference sequence). The CDR3 sequence: CAWSHGQGNPEAFF. The CDR3 DNA sequence: TGTGCCTGGAGTCACGGACAGGGGAACCCTGAAGCTTTCTTT.

The chain combines TRBV7-8 with TRBJ2-3; 8 bases align to TRBD2. Germline CDR1 reads SGHVS; CDR2 reads FQNEAQ. The ends lost 5 bases at V and 6 bases at J; junction bases unmatched: 10. This CDR3 has 15 residues. Written as DNA, the CDR3 is TGTGCCAGCAGCCGTCGAGGAGCGGGAGTGGATACGCAGTATTTT. Translating gives CASSRRGAGVDTQYF.

This clone was seen a handful of times. J is TRBJ1-6 and V is TRBV4-2; possibly TRBD1 for D (5 bases). CDR1 LGHNA and CDR2 YNFKEQ come from the germline V gene. The CDR3 has 16 amino acids. V gave up 4 bases and J gave up 10 bases, with 20 bases separating them. CDR3 bases: TGTGCCAGCAGCCGAGACCAGGTCTCGTCAGGGTCACCCCTCCACTTT. It translates to CASSRDQVSSGSPLHF.

J is TRBJ2-1 and V is TRBV12-3 or TRBV12-4; 7 bases match TRBD1. V dropped 5 bases and J dropped 5; count of bases not matched to a gene: 3. The CDR3 length is 13 residues. In DNA form, the CDR3 reads TGTGCCAGCAGTACAGGGGCTCACAATGAGCAGTTCTTC. Its protein is CASSTGAHNEQFF.

The chain joins TRBV10-1 to TRBJ2-5, with 11 positions matching TRBD1. V lost 8 bases and J lost 4; bases outside the gene matches: 3. Germline assignment: CDR1 WNHNN and CDR2 SYGVQD (reference sequence). CDR3 size: 13 residues. CDR3 loop: CASAGQGGETQYF. Here the CDR3 DNA reads TGCGCCAGCGCGGGACAGGGGGGAGAGACCCAGTACTTC.

The chain couples TRBV10-1 to TRBJ1-6; D remains unclear. V shed 3 bases and J shed 6 bases, with 9 bases lying between them. This CDR3 spans 14 amino acids. Germline CDR1 is WNHNN and CDR2 is SYGVQD (reference sequence). As DNA, the CDR3 is TGCGCCAGCAGTGATAAATCGGGTAATTCACCCCTCCACTTT. Encoded protein: CASSDKSGNSPLHF.

V gene TRBV4-1 combines with J gene TRBJ1-1; D may be TRBD1 (6 bases). V was shortened by 1 base and J by 6 bases, with 9 bases between the two germline ends. Germline CDR1 is MGHRA and CDR2 is YSYEKL. CDR3 length equals 13 residues. CDR3 sequence: CASSQGQEPEAFF. The DNA for the CDR3 is TGCGCCAGCAGCCAAGGACAGGAACCTGAAGCTTTCTTT.

The rearrangement links TRBV4-1 to TRBJ1-2; possible D gene TRBD1, 5 bases. The CDR3 has 15 amino acids. CDR1 is MGHRA, CDR2 YSYEKL, per germline. V lost 1 base, J lost 4 bases, and 13 bases lay in between. The CDR3 sequence: CASSQGGESTYGYTF. The DNA for the CDR3 is TGCGCCAGCAGCCAAGGGGGGGAAAGTACCTATGGCTACACCTTC.

V is TRBV9 and J is TRBJ1-2; D might be TRBD1 (5 bases). Germline CDR1 reads SGDLS; CDR2 reads YYNGEE. With 4 bases removed from V and 8 bases from J, the gap between germline ends came to 18 bases. This CDR3 is 14 amino acids long. CDR3 nucleotides: TGTGCCAGCAGCTCGGGGGGGTCAGGGAGCGGCTACACCTTC. Translating gives CASSSGGSGSGYTF.

The chain joins TRBV6-6 to TRBJ1-3; 7 nucleotides align to TRBD1. V lost 7 bases and J lost 2; bases outside the gene matches: 8. Germline CDR1 is MNHNY and CDR2 is SVGAGI (reference sequence). The length of the CDR3 is 15 residues. In DNA form, the CDR3 reads TGTGCCAGCACCTCGCCCGGGACAGCTGGAAACACCATATATTTT. Translated: CASTSPGTAGNTIYF.